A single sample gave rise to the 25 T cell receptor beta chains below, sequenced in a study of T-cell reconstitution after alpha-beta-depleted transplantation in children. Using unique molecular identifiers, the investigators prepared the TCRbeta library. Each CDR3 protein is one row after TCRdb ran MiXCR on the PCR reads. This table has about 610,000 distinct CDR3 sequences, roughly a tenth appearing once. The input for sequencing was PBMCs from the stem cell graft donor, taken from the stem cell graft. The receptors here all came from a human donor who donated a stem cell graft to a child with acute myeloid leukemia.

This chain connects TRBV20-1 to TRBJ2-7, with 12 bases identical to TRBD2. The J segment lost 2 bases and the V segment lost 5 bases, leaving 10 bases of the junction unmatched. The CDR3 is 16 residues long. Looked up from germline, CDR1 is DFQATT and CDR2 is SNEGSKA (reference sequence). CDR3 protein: CSAGGLAGASTYEQYF. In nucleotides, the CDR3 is TGCAGTGCTGGGGGACTAGCGGGTGCATCTACCTACGAGCAGTACTTC.

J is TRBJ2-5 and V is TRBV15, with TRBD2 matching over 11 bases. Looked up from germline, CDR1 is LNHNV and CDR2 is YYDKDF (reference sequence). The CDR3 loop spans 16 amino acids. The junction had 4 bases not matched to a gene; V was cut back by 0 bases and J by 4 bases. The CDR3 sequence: CATSRDPGTSGETQYF. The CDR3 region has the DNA TGTGCCACCAGCAGAGATCCCGGGACTAGCGGAGAGACCCAGTACTTC.

The CDR3 DNA sequence: TGCGCCAGCAGCTCCTCCGGACGGACCGGCTATGGCTACACCTTC. Its protein is CASSSSGRTGYGYTF. J is TRBJ1-2 and V is TRBV5-1; D is unclear. The germline V and J ends were trimmed by 3 bases and 4 bases, with 16 bases remaining between them. Germline V gene data show CDR1 as SGHRS and CDR2 as YFSETQ. This CDR3 contains 15 residues.

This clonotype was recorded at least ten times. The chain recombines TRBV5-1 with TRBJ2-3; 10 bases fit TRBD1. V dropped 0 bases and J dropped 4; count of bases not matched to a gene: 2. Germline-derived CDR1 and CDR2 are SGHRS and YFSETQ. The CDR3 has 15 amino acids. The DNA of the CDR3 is TGCGCCAGCAGCTTGGGACAGGGGGCTTCAGATACGCAGTATTTT. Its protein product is CASSLGQGASDTQYF.

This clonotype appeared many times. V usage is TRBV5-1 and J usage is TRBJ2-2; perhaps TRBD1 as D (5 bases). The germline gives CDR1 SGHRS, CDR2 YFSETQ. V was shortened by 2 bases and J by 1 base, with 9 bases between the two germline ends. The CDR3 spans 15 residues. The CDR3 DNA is TGCGCCAGCAGCTTTTCAGGGAAGAACACCGGGGAGCTGTTTTTT. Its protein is CASSFSGKNTGELFF.

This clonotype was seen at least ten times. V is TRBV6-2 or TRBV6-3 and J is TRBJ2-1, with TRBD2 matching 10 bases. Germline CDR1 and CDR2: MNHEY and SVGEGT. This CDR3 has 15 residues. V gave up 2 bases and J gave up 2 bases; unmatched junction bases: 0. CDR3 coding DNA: TGTGCCAGCAGTTACGGGACTAGCGCCTACAATGAGCAGTTCTTC. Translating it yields CASSYGTSAYNEQFF.

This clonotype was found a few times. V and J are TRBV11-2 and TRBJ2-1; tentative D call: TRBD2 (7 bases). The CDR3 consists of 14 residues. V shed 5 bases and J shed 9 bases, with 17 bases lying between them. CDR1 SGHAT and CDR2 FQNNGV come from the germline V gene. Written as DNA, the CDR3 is TGTGCCAGCAGCCTCCACGGGGGGCGCGCTGAGCAGTTCTTC. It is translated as CASSLHGGRAEQFF.

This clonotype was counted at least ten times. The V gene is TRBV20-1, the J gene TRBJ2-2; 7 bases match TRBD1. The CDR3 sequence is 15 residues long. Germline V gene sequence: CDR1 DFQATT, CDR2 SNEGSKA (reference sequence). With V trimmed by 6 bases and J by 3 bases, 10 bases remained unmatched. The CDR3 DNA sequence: TGCAGTGCCACACAGGGGTTAAGGGACACCGGGGAGCTGTTTTTT. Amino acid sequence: CSATQGLRDTGELFF.

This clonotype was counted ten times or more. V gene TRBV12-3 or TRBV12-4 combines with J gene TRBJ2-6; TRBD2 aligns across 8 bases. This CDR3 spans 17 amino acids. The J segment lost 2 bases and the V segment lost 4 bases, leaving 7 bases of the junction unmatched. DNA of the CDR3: TGTGCCAGCAGTTCCGCGGGGGGTTTTACTGGGGCCAACGTCCTGACTTTC. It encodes CASSSAGGFTGANVLTF.

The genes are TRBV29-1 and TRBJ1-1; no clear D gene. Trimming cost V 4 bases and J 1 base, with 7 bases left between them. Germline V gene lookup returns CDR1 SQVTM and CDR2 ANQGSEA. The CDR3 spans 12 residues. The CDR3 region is CSVGYPNTEAFF. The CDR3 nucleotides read TGCAGCGTTGGTTACCCGAACACTGAAGCTTTCTTT.

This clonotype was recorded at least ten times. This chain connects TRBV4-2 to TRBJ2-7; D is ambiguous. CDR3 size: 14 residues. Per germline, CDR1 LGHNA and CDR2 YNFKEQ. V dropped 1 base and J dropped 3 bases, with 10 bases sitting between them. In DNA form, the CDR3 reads TGTGCCAGCAGCCAAGGGCTCGGTAACTACGAGCAGTACTTC. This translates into CASSQGLGNYEQYF.

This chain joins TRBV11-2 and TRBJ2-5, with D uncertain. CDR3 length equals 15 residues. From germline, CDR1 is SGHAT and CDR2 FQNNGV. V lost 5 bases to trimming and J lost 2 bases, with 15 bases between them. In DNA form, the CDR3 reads TGTGCCAGCAGCCCGGCCCGCAAGTCACAAGAGACCCAGTACTTC. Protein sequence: CASSPARKSQETQYF.

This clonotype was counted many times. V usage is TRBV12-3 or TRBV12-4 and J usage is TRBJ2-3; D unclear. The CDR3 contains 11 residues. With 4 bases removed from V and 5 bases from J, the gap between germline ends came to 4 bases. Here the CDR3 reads CASSSIDTQYF. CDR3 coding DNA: TGTGCCAGCAGTTCCATAGATACGCAGTATTTT.

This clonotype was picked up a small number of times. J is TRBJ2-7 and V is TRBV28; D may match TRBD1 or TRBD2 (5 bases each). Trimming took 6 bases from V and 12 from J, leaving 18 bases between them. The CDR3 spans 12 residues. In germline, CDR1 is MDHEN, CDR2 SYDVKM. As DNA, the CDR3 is TGTGCCAGCAGATCCGGGACCTCCGGCGGGTACTTC. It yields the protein CASRSGTSGGYF.

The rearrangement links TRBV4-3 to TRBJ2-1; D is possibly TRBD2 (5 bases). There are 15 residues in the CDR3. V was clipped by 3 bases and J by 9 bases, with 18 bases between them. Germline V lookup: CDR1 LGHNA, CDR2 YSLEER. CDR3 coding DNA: TGCGCCAGCAGCCAGGCACAACCGGGGTCTATTGAGCAGTTCTTC. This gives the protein CASSQAQPGSIEQFF.

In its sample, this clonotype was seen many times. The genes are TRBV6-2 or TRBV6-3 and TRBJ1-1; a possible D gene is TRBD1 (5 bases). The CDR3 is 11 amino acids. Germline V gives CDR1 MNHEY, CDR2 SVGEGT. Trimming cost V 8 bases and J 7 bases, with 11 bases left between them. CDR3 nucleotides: TGTGCCAGCGGAAGACAGATTGAAGCTTTCTTT. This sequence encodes CASGRQIEAFF.

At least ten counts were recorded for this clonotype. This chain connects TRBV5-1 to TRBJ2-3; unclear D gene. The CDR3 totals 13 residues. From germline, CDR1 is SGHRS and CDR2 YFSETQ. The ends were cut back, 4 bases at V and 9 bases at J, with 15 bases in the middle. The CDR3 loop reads CASSLYVSATQYF. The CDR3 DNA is TGCGCCAGCAGCCTCTACGTCAGCGCAACGCAGTATTTT.

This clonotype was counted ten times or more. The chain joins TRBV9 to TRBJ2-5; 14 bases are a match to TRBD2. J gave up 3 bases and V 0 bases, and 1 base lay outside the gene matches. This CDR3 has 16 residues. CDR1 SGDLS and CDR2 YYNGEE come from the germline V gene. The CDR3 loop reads CASSVGTSGRKETQYF. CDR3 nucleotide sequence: TGTGCCAGCAGCGTAGGGACTAGCGGGAGGAAAGAGACCCAGTACTTC.

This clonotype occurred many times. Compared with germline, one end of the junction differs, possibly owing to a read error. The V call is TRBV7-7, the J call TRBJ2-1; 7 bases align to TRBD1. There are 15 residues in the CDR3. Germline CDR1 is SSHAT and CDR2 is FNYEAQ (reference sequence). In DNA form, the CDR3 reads TGTGCTAGCAGCTTAGAAGGGACAGCTTACAATGAGCAGTTCTTC. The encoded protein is CASSLEGTAYNEQFF.

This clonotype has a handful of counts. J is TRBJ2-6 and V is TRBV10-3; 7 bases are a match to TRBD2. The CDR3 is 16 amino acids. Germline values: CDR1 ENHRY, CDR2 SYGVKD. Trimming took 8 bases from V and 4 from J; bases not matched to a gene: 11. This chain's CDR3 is CAISDGGVTGANVLTF. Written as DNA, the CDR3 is TGTGCCATCTCGGATGGGGGGGTCACGGGGGCCAACGTCCTGACTTTC.

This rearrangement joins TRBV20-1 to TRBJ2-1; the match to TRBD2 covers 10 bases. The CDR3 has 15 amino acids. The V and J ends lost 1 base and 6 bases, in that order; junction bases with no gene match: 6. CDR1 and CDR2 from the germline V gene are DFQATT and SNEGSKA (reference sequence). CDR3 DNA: TGCAGTGCTAGAGCGGGGAGCGGGAGGGTCAATGAGCAGTTCTTC. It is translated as CSARAGSGRVNEQFF.

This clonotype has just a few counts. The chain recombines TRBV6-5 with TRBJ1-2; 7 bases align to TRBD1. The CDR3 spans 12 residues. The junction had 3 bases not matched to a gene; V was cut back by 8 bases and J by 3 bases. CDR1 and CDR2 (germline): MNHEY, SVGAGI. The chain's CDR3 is CASSGGDYGYTF. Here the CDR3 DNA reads TGTGCCAGCTCAGGGGGTGACTATGGCTACACCTTC.

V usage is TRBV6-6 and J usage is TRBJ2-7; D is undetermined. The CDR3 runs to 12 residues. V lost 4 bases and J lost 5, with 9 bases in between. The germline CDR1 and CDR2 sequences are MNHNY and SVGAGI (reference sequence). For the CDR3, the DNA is TGTGCCAGCAGTTGGGCCCAGGACGAGCAGTACTTC. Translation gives CASSWAQDEQYF.

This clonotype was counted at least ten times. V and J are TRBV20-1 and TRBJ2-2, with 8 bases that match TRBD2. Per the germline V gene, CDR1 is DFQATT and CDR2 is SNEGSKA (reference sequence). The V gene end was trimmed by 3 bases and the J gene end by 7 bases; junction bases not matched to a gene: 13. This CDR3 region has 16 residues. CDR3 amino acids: CSASFAGGPRGGELFF. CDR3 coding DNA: TGCAGTGCTAGCTTCGCGGGAGGACCCCGCGGCGGGGAGCTGTTTTTT.

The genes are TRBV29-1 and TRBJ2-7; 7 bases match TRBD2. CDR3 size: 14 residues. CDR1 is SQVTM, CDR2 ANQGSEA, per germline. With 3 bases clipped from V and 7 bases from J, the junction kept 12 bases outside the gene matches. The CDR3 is CSVDRGSSQREQYF. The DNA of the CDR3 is TGCAGCGTTGATCGCGGGAGTAGTCAGAGGGAGCAGTACTTC.